A selection of T cell receptor beta chains follows, all from one sample in a study of blood T cell repertoires in COVID-19. Assay used: immunoSEQ multiplex PCR; TCRdb lists only in-frame clones, some missing. The sample records around 53,000 clones, around nine tenths being singletons. Sample: peripheral blood. Receptors originate from a woman in her sixties with COVID-19, enrolled during active disease. The CDR3 runs from the conserved cysteine through the conserved F or W.

J gene	V gene	CDR3 length	CDR3 protein
TRBJ2-3	TRBV5-1	13	CASSLPGSDTQYF
TRBJ1-2	TRBV2	11	CASSEFSGYTF
TRBJ1-6	TRBV5-4	15	CASSLGSSYNSPLHF
TRBJ1-5	TRBV2	13	CASSTDSNQPQHF
TRBJ2-1	TRBV28	14	CASIPISGYNEQFF
TRBJ2-7	TRBV27	14	CASSWGGSSYEQYF
TRBJ1-5	TRBV2	13	CASSSQGVQPQHF
TRBJ2-1	TRBV4-1	17	CASSQVELAGGRNEQFF
TRBJ2-5	TRBV28	15	CASSIVAGLTETQYF
TRBJ2-5	TRBV29-1	13	CSVLPGRRGTQYF
TRBJ2-1	TRBV5-1	16	CASSQGRGTGRGEQFF
TRBJ2-7	TRBV30	14	CAWRTSGKSYEQYF
TRBJ1-2	TRBV3-1/TRBV3-2	14	CASSQLRGQSGYTF
TRBJ2-5	TRBV7-9	16	CASSRWTSGFQETQYF
TRBJ2-1	TRBV7-3	16	CASSLIAGGIYNEQFF
TRBJ2-3	TRBV6-5	15	CASSYSAGGADTQYF
TRBJ2-2	TRBV18	16	CASSPGQGSPPGELFF
TRBJ1-3	TRBV5-1	14	CASNSGASGNTIYF
TRBJ1-1	TRBV14	14	CASSQTRGLTEAFF
TRBJ1-2	TRBV19	14	CASTTGTGLDGYTF
TRBJ1-5	TRBV3-1/TRBV3-2	14	CASSQDAGSQPQHF
TRBJ2-1	TRBV12-5	15	CASGRTGLLDNEQFF
TRBJ2-3	TRBV30	15	CAWSVSLSEPDTQYF
TRBJ2-1	TRBV5-1	13	CASGTGRRDEQFF
TRBJ1-6	TRBV3-1/TRBV3-2	12	CASSQGGSPLHF
TRBJ1-1	TRBV29-1	13	CSGGDRLNTEAFF
TRBJ2-1	TRBV30	15	CAWSEGAVGRNEQFF
TRBJ1-5	TRBV19	15	CASNTGLGNNQPQHF
TRBJ2-2	TRBV4-1	16	CASSQVPQGFTGELFF
TRBJ1-1	TRBV10-3	14	CAISDRGMNTEAFF
TRBJ2-7	TRBV2	13	CASSDPSEDEQYF
TRBJ2-5	TRBV5-4	15	CASSFSSRGRETQYF
TRBJ2-1	TRBV2	16	CASSERGRQGPNEQFF
TRBJ1-5	TRBV27	14	CASSSRQGRQPQHF
TRBJ2-7	TRBV28	11	CASSRRYEQYF
TRBJ1-6	TRBV28	18	CASAEGTGTYIRNSPLHF
TRBJ2-1	TRBV5-1	15	CASSLGTGGWNEQFF
TRBJ2-1	TRBV5-1	16	CASSLAGDSGISEQFF
TRBJ1-6	TRBV30	13	CAAAGTYNSPLHF
TRBJ2-2	TRBV10-3	15	CAISEPGGNTGELFF
TRBJ1-2	TRBV27	16	CATKGQAASSNYGYTF
TRBJ2-2	TRBV5-1	14	CASQTLGATGELFF
TRBJ2-6	TRBV5-1	19	CASSLMGGQSYSGANVLTF
TRBJ2-1	TRBV3-1/TRBV3-2	14	CASSLRTSVNEQFF
TRBJ1-2	TRBV6-5	14	CASSRGQADYGYTF
TRBJ1-5	TRBV3-1/TRBV3-2	15	CASSPDSNSNQPQHF
TRBJ1-1	TRBV28	16	CASSLMRAAKNTEAFF